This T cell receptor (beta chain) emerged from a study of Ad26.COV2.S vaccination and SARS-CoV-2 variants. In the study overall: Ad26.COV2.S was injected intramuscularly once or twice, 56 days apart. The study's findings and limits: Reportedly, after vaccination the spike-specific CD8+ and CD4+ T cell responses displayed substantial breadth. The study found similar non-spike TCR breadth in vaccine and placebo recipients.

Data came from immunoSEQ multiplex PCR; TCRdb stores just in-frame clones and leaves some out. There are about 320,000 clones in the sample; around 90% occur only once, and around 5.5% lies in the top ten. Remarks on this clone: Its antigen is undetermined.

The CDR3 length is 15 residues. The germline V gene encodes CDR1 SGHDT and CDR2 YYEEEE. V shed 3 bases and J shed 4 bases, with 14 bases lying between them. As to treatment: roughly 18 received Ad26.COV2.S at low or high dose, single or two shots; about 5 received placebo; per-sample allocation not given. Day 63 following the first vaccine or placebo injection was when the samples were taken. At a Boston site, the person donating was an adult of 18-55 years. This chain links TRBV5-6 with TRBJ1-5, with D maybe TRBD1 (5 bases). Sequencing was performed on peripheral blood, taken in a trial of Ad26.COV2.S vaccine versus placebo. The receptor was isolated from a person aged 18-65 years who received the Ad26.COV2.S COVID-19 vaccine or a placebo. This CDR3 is CASSWGVETNQPQHF. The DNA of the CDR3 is TGTGCCAGCAGCTGGGGGGTCGAGACAAATCAGCCCCAGCATTTT.